A selection of T cell receptor beta chains follows, all from one sample in a study of blood T cell repertoires in COVID-19. Method: immunoSEQ multiplex PCR; TCRdb's copy keeps in-frame clones and lacks some. The sample consists of fewer than 350,000 clones, roughly 89% of them appearing once. The sample taken for sequencing was peripheral blood. Receptor source: an older woman with COVID-19, enrolled during active disease. CDR3s include the opening cysteine and the closing phenylalanine or tryptophan. Each record gives: CDR3 DNA, CDR3 protein, D gene, J gene, clone size, V gene, CDR3 length. A D gene is named only where the DNA matches it firmly. Some rows have no size entry. The others give once, few or many, or a class for an expanded clone.

DNA: TGCGCCAGCAGTAACGGACAGCCCGGGGTGGAGACCCAGTACTTC; CDR3: CASSNGQPGVETQYF; D: .; J: TRBJ2-5; size: .; V: TRBV10-1; length: 15
DNA: TGTGCCAGCAGCCCTCGGGACAGGGGTTATAATTCACCCCTCCACTTT; CDR3: CASSPRDRGYNSPLHF; D: TRBD1; J: TRBJ1-6; size: .; V: TRBV14; length: 16
DNA: TGTGCCAGCAGTCTAGCGGGGTCTGGAAACACCATATATTTT; CDR3: CASSLAGSGNTIYF; D: .; J: TRBJ1-3; size: once; V: TRBV7-9; length: 14
DNA: TGTGCCAGCAGTTTAGGGCAGGGTCCTGAAAAACTGTTTTTT; CDR3: CASSLGQGPEKLFF; D: .; J: TRBJ1-4; size: .; V: TRBV28; length: 14
DNA: TGTGCCAGCAGCTTGGCGGGAGTATTCACCGGGGAGCTGTTTTTT; CDR3: CASSLAGVFTGELFF; D: .; J: TRBJ2-2; size: .; V: TRBV5-5; length: 15
DNA: TGTGCCAGCAGCGTAGAGGGGGACTCCTACGAGCAGTACTTC; CDR3: CASSVEGDSYEQYF; D: .; J: TRBJ2-7; size: .; V: TRBV9; length: 14
DNA: TGTGCCAGCAGCTGCGCCAACAGGGGAGGAGAGACCCAGTACTTC; CDR3: CASSCANRGGETQYF; D: .; J: TRBJ2-5; size: .; V: TRBV7-3; length: 15
DNA: TGTGCCAGCAGCCAAAGAGGAGCGGGGCCCTTTGGACATGAGCAGTTCTTC; CDR3: CASSQRGAGPFGHEQFF; D: TRBD2; J: TRBJ2-1; size: .; V: TRBV3-1/TRBV3-2; length: 17
DNA: TGTGCCAGCAGTTTATTGGGACAGGGGGCGCTGAGTTCACCCCTCCACTTT; CDR3: CASSLLGQGALSSPLHF; D: TRBD1; J: TRBJ1-6; size: .; V: TRBV28; length: 17
DNA: TGTGCCAGCAGCAGCATACAGGGTCCAACTGAAAAACTGTTTTTT; CDR3: CASSSIQGPTEKLFF; D: .; J: TRBJ1-4; size: .; V: TRBV7-9; length: 15
DNA: TGTGCCAGCAGCGCGCTGTCGGAGGCTGCCTATAATTCACCCCTCCACTTT; CDR3: CASSALSEAAYNSPLHF; D: .; J: TRBJ1-6; size: .; V: TRBV5-6; length: 17
DNA: TGTGCCAGCAGTGCAGAGGGGAGGTTTGACACCGGGGAGCTGTTTTTT; CDR3: CASSAEGRFDTGELFF; D: .; J: TRBJ2-2; size: once; V: TRBV2; length: 16
DNA: TGTGCCAGCAGTTTATTGGCCAGGGGGCATGTTAATGAAAAACTGTTTTTT; CDR3: CASSLLARGHVNEKLFF; D: TRBD1; J: TRBJ1-4; size: .; V: TRBV28; length: 17
DNA: TGTGCCAGCAGCCCCGAGGGTGGTAACTACTACAATGAGCAGTTCTTC; CDR3: CASSPEGGNYYNEQFF; D: .; J: TRBJ2-1; size: .; V: TRBV7-9; length: 16
DNA: TGTGCCACCAGTGTGCTGGGACAATCCACAGATACGCAGTATTTT; CDR3: CATSVLGQSTDTQYF; D: .; J: TRBJ2-3; size: .; V: TRBV24-1; length: 15
DNA: TGTGCCAGCAGCCAACTGGGGGCCTCGGGAAACACCATATATTTT; CDR3: CASSQLGASGNTIYF; D: .; J: TRBJ1-3; size: .; V: TRBV3-1/TRBV3-2; length: 15
DNA: TGTGCCAGTAGTGCGGACAGAGTGGCGGGAGATACGCAGTATTTT; CDR3: CASSADRVAGDTQYF; D: .; J: TRBJ2-3; size: .; V: TRBV19; length: 15
DNA: TGTGCCAGCAGTGAAGCCCTTGAAGCTTTCTTT; CDR3: CASSEALEAFF; D: .; J: TRBJ1-1; size: .; V: TRBV2; length: 11
DNA: TGTGCCAGCAGCTTCTCAGCGGACACTGAAGCTTTCTTT; CDR3: CASSFSADTEAFF; D: .; J: TRBJ1-1; size: .; V: TRBV7-3; length: 13
DNA: TGTGCCAGCAGTGGACTTAGCGGGAGGGTCACAGATACGCAGTATTTT; CDR3: CASSGLSGRVTDTQYF; D: TRBD2; J: TRBJ2-3; size: .; V: TRBV6-1; length: 16
DNA: TGTGCCAGCAGTTTGACAGGGCCGGGAACTAATGAAAAACTGTTTTTT; CDR3: CASSLTGPGTNEKLFF; D: TRBD1; J: TRBJ1-4; size: .; V: TRBV28; length: 16
DNA: TGTGCCAGCAGTTTCAATGGGCTCTATGGCTACACCTTC; CDR3: CASSFNGLYGYTF; D: .; J: TRBJ1-2; size: once; V: TRBV27; length: 13
DNA: TGTGCCACCTATCTCGGGGGCTACACCTTC; CDR3: CATYLGGYTF; D: .; J: TRBJ1-2; size: .; V: TRBV28; length: 10
DNA: TGTGCCAGCAGCCAAGCGAGGGCCGAGGTGGATGAAGCTTTCTTT; CDR3: CASSQARAEVDEAFF; D: .; J: TRBJ1-1; size: .; V: TRBV4-2; length: 15
DNA: TGTGCCAGCAGTGACCCTAACCGACAGGGAGGTGCGAACACTGAAGCTTTCTTT; CDR3: CASSDPNRQGGANTEAFF; D: TRBD1; J: TRBJ1-1; size: .; V: TRBV6-4; length: 18
DNA: TGTGCCAGCAGCTCCTCCGAAGTCTCAGCTAACTATGGCTACACCTTC; CDR3: CASSSSEVSANYGYTF; D: .; J: TRBJ1-2; size: once; V: TRBV7-8; length: 16
DNA: TGTGCCAGCAGCCCCTCCCCCGGGACAGGGGGCGCGAACACCGGGGAGCTGTTTTTT; CDR3: CASSPSPGTGGANTGELFF; D: TRBD1; J: TRBJ2-2; size: .; V: TRBV4-2; length: 19
DNA: TGTGCCAGCAGCTTAACGTCTGAGGGGGCGAGATACAATGAGCAGTTCTTC; CDR3: CASSLTSEGARYNEQFF; D: TRBD1; J: TRBJ2-1; size: .; V: TRBV7-3; length: 17
DNA: TGCGCCAGCAGCCTCCGTGGGGTCGGGACTAGCGGGCCTGAGTCGGAGACCCAGTACTTC; CDR3: CASSLRGVGTSGPESETQYF; D: TRBD2; J: TRBJ2-5; size: .; V: TRBV5-1; length: 20
DNA: TGTGCCAGCAGTGAATTGGGGGCTGCAACTAATGAAAAACTGTTTTTT; CDR3: CASSELGAATNEKLFF; D: .; J: TRBJ1-4; size: .; V: TRBV2; length: 16
DNA: TGTGCCAGCAGTTCCGGGACAGGGGGGAACACTGAAGCTTTCTTT; CDR3: CASSSGTGGNTEAFF; D: TRBD1; J: TRBJ1-1; size: .; V: TRBV6-5; length: 15
DNA: TGTGCCAGCTCACCAAGGACAGGCACCGGGGAGCTGTTTTTT; CDR3: CASSPRTGTGELFF; D: TRBD1; J: TRBJ2-2; size: .; V: TRBV18; length: 14
DNA: TGTGCCAGCAGCGATCGCAGGGGGGCAACTAATGAAAAACTGTTTTTT; CDR3: CASSDRRGATNEKLFF; D: TRBD1; J: TRBJ1-4; size: .; V: TRBV9; length: 16
DNA: TGTGCCAGCAGTCAGGAAGTCTCTGGGGGCTACACCTTC; CDR3: CASSQEVSGGYTF; D: .; J: TRBJ1-2; size: .; V: TRBV27; length: 13
DNA: TGTGCCAGCAGCGCCTCGAGATACACAGATACGCAGTATTTT; CDR3: CASSASRYTDTQYF; D: .; J: TRBJ2-3; size: .; V: TRBV9; length: 14
DNA: TGTGCCAGCAGCCCCCAAGACAGGGGCTATAATTCACCCCTCCACTTT; CDR3: CASSPQDRGYNSPLHF; D: TRBD1; J: TRBJ1-6; size: .; V: TRBV3-1/TRBV3-2; length: 16
DNA: TGTGCCAGTAGTACGGGGGTAGCGCGTTACAATGAGCAGTTCTTC; CDR3: CASSTGVARYNEQFF; D: .; J: TRBJ2-1; size: .; V: TRBV19; length: 15
DNA: TGTGCCAGTCGTTCCGGGACAGGAGGTGAAAAACTGTTTTTT; CDR3: CASRSGTGGEKLFF; D: TRBD1; J: TRBJ1-4; size: .; V: TRBV19; length: 14
DNA: TGTGCCAGCAGCGTAGAAATAGGCGGGAACACCATATATTTT; CDR3: CASSVEIGGNTIYF; D: .; J: TRBJ1-3; size: .; V: TRBV9; length: 14
DNA: TGTGCCAGCCAGACAGCGCGCAATCAGCCCCAGCATTTT; CDR3: CASQTARNQPQHF; D: .; J: TRBJ1-5; size: .; V: TRBV19; length: 13
DNA: TGTGCCAGTAGTGCCGCCTCCGGGACAGGGTTTAGGGACGAGCAGTACTTC; CDR3: CASSAASGTGFRDEQYF; D: TRBD1; J: TRBJ2-7; size: few; V: TRBV19; length: 17
DNA: TGTGCCAGCTCACCACTACAGGCCTACAATGAGCAGTTCTTC; CDR3: CASSPLQAYNEQFF; D: .; J: TRBJ2-1; size: .; V: TRBV18; length: 14
DNA: TGTGCCAGCTCACCTTACCCGGCTAGGGGCTATGGCTACACCTTC; CDR3: CASSPYPARGYGYTF; D: .; J: TRBJ1-2; size: .; V: TRBV18; length: 15
DNA: TGTGCCAGCAGCGCGAAGGGGACAGTGGACACCGGGGAGCTGTTTTTT; CDR3: CASSAKGTVDTGELFF; D: TRBD1; J: TRBJ2-2; size: .; V: TRBV9; length: 16
DNA: TGCGCCAGCAGCTTGGTCGTGACAGGGGCTGGAAACACCATATATTTT; CDR3: CASSLVVTGAGNTIYF; D: TRBD1; J: TRBJ1-3; size: .; V: TRBV5-1; length: 16
DNA: TGTGCCAGCAGTTTCGGGGTCTTGCAGCCCCAGCATTTT; CDR3: CASSFGVLQPQHF; D: .; J: TRBJ1-5; size: .; V: TRBV28; length: 13
DNA: TGTGCCAGCACGCGAAGTCCTAACTATGGCTACACCTTC; CDR3: CASTRSPNYGYTF; D: .; J: TRBJ1-2; size: .; V: TRBV27; length: 13
DNA: TGTGCCAGCAGCCCACAAACTAGCGGGGGCTCCTACAATGAGCAGTTCTTC; CDR3: CASSPQTSGGSYNEQFF; D: TRBD2; J: TRBJ2-1; size: .; V: TRBV7-3; length: 17
DNA: TGTGCCAGCAGTGACGGACAAATACTCCAGCCCCAGCATTTT; CDR3: CASSDGQILQPQHF; D: .; J: TRBJ1-5; size: .; V: TRBV25-1; length: 14
DNA: TGTGCCAGCAGTTTATCGATATGGCCGGGACAGGGTATTAACGAGCAGTACTTC; CDR3: CASSLSIWPGQGINEQYF; D: TRBD1; J: TRBJ2-7; size: .; V: TRBV27; length: 18
DNA: TGTGCCAGCAGCTCAGCCCCTGGGGACAGGGGAAAATATGGCTACACCTTC; CDR3: CASSSAPGDRGKYGYTF; D: TRBD1; J: TRBJ1-2; size: .; V: TRBV11-3; length: 17
DNA: TGCGCCAGCAGCTTGAGGGCAGGGGGCACGGCCGGGGAGCTGTTTTTT; CDR3: CASSLRAGGTAGELFF; D: TRBD1; J: TRBJ2-2; size: .; V: TRBV5-1; length: 16
DNA: TGTGCCAGCAGTCTAACCTGGTCAGGTGACTCCTACAATGAGCAGTTCTTC; CDR3: CASSLTWSGDSYNEQFF; D: .; J: TRBJ2-1; size: .; V: TRBV27; length: 17
DNA: TGTGCCAGCAGTTTTCCCCGGGACAGGTTTGAAGCTTTCTTT; CDR3: CASSFPRDRFEAFF; D: TRBD1; J: TRBJ1-1; size: .; V: TRBV28; length: 14
DNA: TGCAGCGTCCGACAGGGGTCGAACACTGAAGCTTTCTTT; CDR3: CSVRQGSNTEAFF; D: TRBD1; J: TRBJ1-1; size: .; V: TRBV29-1; length: 13